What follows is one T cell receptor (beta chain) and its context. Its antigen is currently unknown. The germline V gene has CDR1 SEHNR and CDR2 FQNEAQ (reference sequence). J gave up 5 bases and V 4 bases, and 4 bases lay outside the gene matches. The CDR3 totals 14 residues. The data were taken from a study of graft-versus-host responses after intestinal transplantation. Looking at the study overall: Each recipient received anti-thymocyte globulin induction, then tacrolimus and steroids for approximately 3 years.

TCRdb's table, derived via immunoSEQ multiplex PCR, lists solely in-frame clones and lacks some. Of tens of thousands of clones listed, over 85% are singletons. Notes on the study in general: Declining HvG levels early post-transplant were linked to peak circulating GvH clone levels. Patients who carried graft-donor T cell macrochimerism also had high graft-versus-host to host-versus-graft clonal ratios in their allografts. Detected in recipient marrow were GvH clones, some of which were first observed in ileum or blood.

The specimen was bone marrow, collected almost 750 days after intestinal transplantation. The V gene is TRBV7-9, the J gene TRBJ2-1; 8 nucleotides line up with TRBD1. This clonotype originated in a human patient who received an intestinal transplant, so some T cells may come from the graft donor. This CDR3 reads CASSSTGDDNEQFF. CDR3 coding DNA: TGTGCCAGCAGCTCGACAGGGGATGACAATGAGCAGTTCTTC.